The clone carrying this T cell receptor (beta chain) was observed a handful of times. The antigen is undetermined. This entry comes from a study of beta chain features in type 1 diabetes. Looking at the study overall: Over all samples combined, some 110 million sorted cells were examined. Study-wide points: People with Type 1 diabetes carried modestly yet significantly shorter TCRB CDR3s in all four CD4+ subsets.

Expressed TCRB transcripts were sequenced because the entire RNA isolate underwent reverse transcription. The protocol was immunoSEQ multiplex PCR, while the TCRdb copy is restricted to in-frame clones and leaves out a portion. The table records about 340,000 clones, approximately 13% of them present only once. Per germline, CDR1 GTSNPN and CDR2 SVGIG (reference sequence). This CDR3 spans 12 amino acids. Trimming took 2 bases from V and 1 from J, leaving 6 bases between them. The chain employs TRBV30 and TRBJ2-7; perhaps TRBD1 as D (5 bases). This sequence was found in a woman aged 18-29 years with type 1 diabetes. Sequenced sample: naive CD4+ T cells from blood. CDR3 residues: CAWSQGSYEQYF. The CDR3 DNA reads TGTGCCTGGAGTCAGGGATCCTACGAGCAGTACTTC.